Presented here are 27 T cell receptor beta chains from one specimen sequenced in a study of blood T cell repertoires in COVID-19. Here immunoSEQ multiplex PCR was the method, and the copy in TCRdb shows in-frame clones only, minus some. The repertoire includes 250,000 to 300,000 clones, around 82% of them detected once, and 5.7% sits in the top ten. Sequencing was performed on peripheral blood. The receptors shown here come from an older man with acute or convalescent COVID-19.

The V gene is TRBV19, the J gene TRBJ2-7, with D possibly TRBD1 on 6 matching bases. The CDR3 has 16 residues. Trimming cost V 3 bases and J 0 bases, with 15 bases left between them. In germline, CDR1 is LNHDA, CDR2 SQIVND (reference sequence). Written as DNA, the CDR3 is TGTGCCAGTAGTATGGATTGGACAGTTAGCTCCTACGAGCAGTACTTC. Its translation: CASSMDWTVSSYEQYF.

This sequence joins TRBV30 and TRBJ1-2; 9 positions match TRBD1. In germline, CDR1 is GTSNPN, CDR2 SVGIG (reference sequence). CDR3 size: 11 residues. The V gene end was trimmed by 4 bases and the J gene end by 7 bases; junction bases not matched to a gene: 1. In DNA, the CDR3 is TGTGCCTGGACACAGGGGGCTGGCTACACCTTC. Translated: CAWTQGAGYTF.

The gene calls are TRBV9 and TRBJ2-7; D is perhaps TRBD1 (6 bases). The germline V gene encodes CDR1 SGDLS and CDR2 YYNGEE. With 5 bases removed from V and 2 bases from J, the gap between germline ends came to 17 bases. The CDR3 has 15 residues. The chain's CDR3 is CASSKGSGTTYEQYF. CDR3 sequence (DNA): TGTGCCAGCAGTAAGGGGTCAGGGACAACCTACGAGCAGTACTTC.

This sequence joins TRBV5-1 and TRBJ2-5, with TRBD2 matching 15 bases. Per the germline V gene, CDR1 is SGHRS and CDR2 is YFSETQ. V gave up 0 bases and J gave up 4 bases; unmatched junction bases: 4. The CDR3 totals 17 residues. The CDR3 bases are TGCGCCAGCAGCTTGGGGACTAGCGGGAGGGCCGGAGAGACCCAGTACTTC. As protein: CASSLGTSGRAGETQYF.

J is TRBJ2-2 and V is TRBV12-1; TRBD2, the table's D call, was not compared with the DNA. TRBV12-1 is recorded as a pseudogene. CDR3 length: 16 residues. For the CDR3, the DNA is TGTGCCAGCAGCCTTGGACTAGCGGGAGGTTGCCGGGAGCTGTTTTTT. It codes for CASSLGLAGGCRELFF.

This chain uses TRBV5-6 with TRBJ2-5; D perhaps matches TRBD1 (6 bases). V shed 6 bases and J shed 4 bases, with 16 bases lying between them. The CDR3 length is 14 residues. The germline V gene has CDR1 SGHDT and CDR2 YYEEEE. The CDR3 here is CASIPTGMGETQYF. The CDR3, as DNA: TGTGCCAGCATCCCGACAGGTATGGGAGAGACCCAGTACTTC.

This chain links TRBV5-1 with TRBJ1-4, with D perhaps TRBD1 (5 bases). V was cut by 4 bases and J by 8 bases, with 15 bases left in between. Germline values: CDR1 SGHRS, CDR2 YFSETQ. This CDR3 contains 14 residues. This CDR3 reads CASSQGWVGEKLFF. The CDR3 DNA is TGCGCCAGCAGCCAGGGCTGGGTGGGGGAAAAACTGTTTTTT.

This chain uses TRBV28 with TRBJ1-5, with D tentatively TRBD1 (6 bases). V lost 5 bases to trimming and J lost 5 bases, with 10 bases between them. Germline CDR1 and CDR2: MDHEN and SYDVKM. The CDR3 spans 13 residues. The chain's CDR3 is CASSTQGYQPQHF. In nucleotides, the CDR3 is TGTGCCAGCAGTACCCAGGGGTATCAGCCCCAGCATTTT.

The rearrangement links TRBV2 to TRBJ1-2; D is ambiguous. The germline V gene has CDR1 SNHLY and CDR2 FYNNEI. V was shortened by 0 bases and J by 8 bases, with 16 bases between the two germline ends. The CDR3 is 15 amino acids. CDR3 bases: TGTGCCAGCAGTGAAGCGGCCCTAAGGCAGGTCGGCTACACCTTC. Protein: CASSEAALRQVGYTF.

CDR3 bases: TGTGCCAGCAGCTTAGGGGAGGTTAACGAAAAACTGTTTTTT. Residues: CASSLGEVNEKLFF. J is TRBJ1-4 and V is TRBV7-9, with D unclear. The CDR3 runs 14 residues. V was cut by 1 base and J by 8 bases, with 11 bases left in between. CDR1 is SEHNR, CDR2 FQNEAQ, per germline (reference sequence).

CDR3 coding DNA: TGTGCCAGCAGCCTCCTAGGACAGGGGAACACTGAAGCTTTCTTT. The encoded protein is CASSLLGQGNTEAFF. This rearrangement joins TRBV7-3 to TRBJ1-1; 8 bases fit TRBD1. Trimming at V came to 5 bases and at J to 1 base, leaving 6 bases not matched to a gene. CDR1 and CDR2 (germline): SGHTA, FQGTGA. This CDR3 has 15 residues.

With respect to this clone: A junction boundary mismatches the germline segment, possibly from a read error. J is TRBJ2-7 and V is TRBV4-1; 8 bases fit TRBD1. CDR1 is MGHRA and CDR2 is YSYEKL in the germline V gene. The CDR3 consists of 16 residues. In nucleotides, the CDR3 is TGCGCCAGCAGTCCCGGGGCAGGGGGCTCCTCCCACGAGCAGTACTTC. It encodes CASSPGAGGSSHEQYF.

This chain uses TRBV3-1 (or the pseudogene TRBV3-2) with TRBJ2-3; TRBD2 might be the D (6 bases). Germline values: CDR1 LGHDT, CDR2 YNNKEL (reference sequence). The CDR3 length is 15 residues. V gave up 4 bases and J gave up 8 bases, with 19 bases separating them. CDR3 DNA sequence: TGTGCCAGCAGCCCGGTTGGAGGGACGCACGGTACGCAGTATTTT. Protein: CASSPVGGTHGTQYF.

V and J are TRBV19 and TRBJ1-1, with D maybe TRBD1 (6 bases). V dropped 2 bases and J dropped 3 bases, with 13 bases sitting between them. The CDR3 contains 15 residues. The germline V gene encodes CDR1 LNHDA and CDR2 SQIVND (reference sequence). The CDR3 nucleotides read TGTGCCAGTAGTATATTTCAGGGGCCCTACACTGAAGCTTTCTTT. It specifies CASSIFQGPYTEAFF.

The rearrangement links TRBV18 to TRBJ2-7; 8 nucleotides agree with TRBD1. Germline assignment: CDR1 KGHSH and CDR2 LQKENI. With V trimmed by 5 bases and J by 2 bases, 5 bases remained unmatched. This CDR3 spans 14 amino acids. DNA for the CDR3: TGTGCCAGCTCAGCCGGGACAGGAACCTACGAGCAGTACTTC. Amino acids: CASSAGTGTYEQYF.

The V call is TRBV3-1 (or the pseudogene TRBV3-2), the J call TRBJ1-2, with D unresolved. Germline V gene data show CDR1 as LGHDT and CDR2 as YNNKEL (reference sequence). The CDR3 length is 13 residues. V was clipped by 0 bases and J by 8 bases, with 10 bases between them. CDR3 coding DNA: TGTGCCAGCAGCCAAGAGGCGGGTTGGGGCTACACCTTC. Its translation: CASSQEAGWGYTF.

The chain combines TRBV5-4 with TRBJ2-5; maybe TRBD2 (6 bases). Trimming took 1 base from V and 4 from J, leaving 8 bases between them. This CDR3 comprises 13 residues. Germline CDR1 SGHNT, CDR2 YYREEE (reference sequence). The CDR3 loop reads CASSLYGGETQYF. CDR3 in DNA: TGTGCCAGCAGCTTGTACGGGGGAGAGACCCAGTACTTC.

The genes are TRBV19 and TRBJ2-7, with D possibly TRBD1 on 6 matching bases. Germline CDR1 is LNHDA and CDR2 is SQIVND (reference sequence). The CDR3 has 12 amino acids. The CDR3 sequence: CATAAGAAEQYF. In nucleotides, the CDR3 is TGTGCTACGGCGGCAGGGGCGGCCGAGCAGTACTTC.

This sequence joins TRBV5-1 and TRBJ2-3, with TRBD2 matching over 8 bases. This CDR3 is built from 17 residues. V dropped 3 bases and J dropped 4; count of bases not matched to a gene: 13. From germline, CDR1 is SGHRS and CDR2 YFSETQ. DNA for the CDR3: TGCGCCAGCAGCTCGCTGGATGGCGGGGGGTTCGCAGATACGCAGTATTTT. Its translation: CASSSLDGGGFADTQYF.

The chain employs TRBV19 and TRBJ1-2; the D gene is possibly TRBD1 (6 bases). Germline V gene sequence: CDR1 LNHDA, CDR2 SQIVND (reference sequence). Trimming cost V 1 base and J 4 bases, with 13 bases left between them. The CDR3 has 15 residues. The DNA of the CDR3 is TGTGCCAGTAGTATAGCCCGGGTAGGGGGCTATGGCTACACCTTC. This codes for CASSIARVGGYGYTF.

The chain recombines TRBV18 with TRBJ2-6; TRBD1 agrees at 7 bases. The J segment lost 0 bases and the V segment lost 3 bases, leaving 8 bases of the junction unmatched. CDR3 length: 18 amino acids. Germline assignment: CDR1 KGHSH and CDR2 LQKENI. The CDR3 loop reads CASSPAQGLLSGANVLTF. In nucleotides, the CDR3 is TGTGCCAGCTCACCGGCACAGGGGTTACTCTCTGGGGCCAACGTCCTGACTTTC.

This chain uses TRBV7-2 with TRBJ2-7, with D possibly being TRBD2 (6 bases). CDR1 is SGHTA, CDR2 FQGNSA, per germline. The CDR3 totals 18 residues. Trimming shortened V by 3 bases and J by 2 bases, and 23 bases separated the two germline ends. In nucleotides, the CDR3 is TGTGCCAGCAGCTTGGCTACGGCGGTAGCGGCAACCGCCTACGAGCAGTACTTC. Translation: CASSLATAVAATAYEQYF.

The CDR3 region has the DNA TGTGCCACCAGTGATTGGGCAGACTACAATGAGCAGTTCTTC. Its protein is CATSDWADYNEQFF. The chain links TRBV24-1 to TRBJ2-1; no clear D gene. The length of the CDR3 is 14 residues. CDR1 and CDR2 (germline): KGHDR, SFDVKD. V lost 2 bases to trimming and J lost 3 bases, with 7 bases between them.

This chain links TRBV7-2 with TRBJ2-3; D perhaps matches TRBD1 (6 bases). Deletions cut 1 base from V and 1 base from J, with 15 bases between. CDR3 length: 17 amino acids. In germline, CDR1 is SGHTA, CDR2 FQGNSA. Here the CDR3 reads CASSLVNRVGGTDTQYF. CDR3 nucleotides: TGTGCCAGCAGCTTAGTTAACAGGGTGGGAGGCACAGATACGCAGTATTTT.

The chain is built from TRBV10-3 and TRBJ1-5, with 7 bases aligning to TRBD1. This CDR3 spans 13 amino acids. V lost 6 bases and J lost 6; bases outside the gene matches: 5. The germline gives CDR1 ENHRY, CDR2 SYGVKD. This CDR3 reads CAISTGVGQPQHF. CDR3 bases: TGTGCCATCAGCACAGGGGTGGGTCAGCCCCAGCATTTT.

The V call is TRBV28, the J call TRBJ1-1; the D is unclear. The CDR3 runs 16 residues. Germline V gene data show CDR1 as MDHEN and CDR2 as SYDVKM. The ends were cut back, 3 bases at V and 0 bases at J, with 14 bases in the middle. The CDR3 coding sequence is TGTGCCAGCAGTTTCGCGGCCGCGGTGGTGAACACTGAAGCTTTCTTT. This codes for CASSFAAAVVNTEAFF.

The chain has TRBV9 and TRBJ2-1; TRBD2 aligns across 8 bases. This CDR3 comprises 16 residues. Trimming removed 0 bases from V and 7 bases from J; junction bases left unmatched: 9. The germline CDR1 and CDR2 sequences are SGDLS and YYNGEE. For the CDR3, the DNA is TGTGCCAGCAGCGTAGTTCCGGGAGGGCCGGGGAATGAGCAGTTCTTC. Amino acids: CASSVVPGGPGNEQFF.